Below, 2 T cell receptor beta chains from the same sample are listed, as sequenced in a study of cytomegalovirus exposure and HLA in healthy donors. A multiplex PCR was run with 60 Vbeta primers and 13 Jbeta primers. Sequencing used immunoSEQ multiplex PCR; TCRdb keeps in-frame clones, though not all of them. The sample yields approximately 150,000 clones, 72% seen once. The specimen was PBMCs. These receptors originate from a human donor in good health.

CDR3 sequence (DNA): TGTGCCAGCAGCTTATCCGTTAGCTCCTATAATTCACCCCTCCACTTT. As protein: CASSLSVSSYNSPLHF. The chain joins TRBV13 to TRBJ1-6; D remains unclear. Trimming pared 2 bases from V and 0 bases from J, leaving 8 bases between. The CDR3 sequence is 16 residues long. The germline V gene has CDR1 PRHDT and CDR2 FYEKMQ (reference sequence).

This sequence joins TRBV27 and TRBJ1-5, with D possibly TRBD1 on 6 matching bases. In germline, CDR1 is MNHEY, CDR2 SMNVEV (reference sequence). The CDR3 is made up of 13 amino acids. Deletions cut 4 bases from V and 6 bases from J, with 10 bases between. The CDR3 bases are TGTGCCAGCAGTTACACAGGGCCTCAGCCCCAGCATTTT. It is translated as CASSYTGPQPQHF.